This TCR beta chain was sequenced for a study of T cells in localized non-small cell lung cancer. Findings and limits, study-wide: A higher density of T cells in blood coincided with extended overall survival. As only one tumor region underwent sequencing, heterogeneity remains possible. Uninvolved adjacent lung had more T cell clonality than any other tissue, topping tumor.

TCRdb's copy holds only in-frame clones and misses some; the assay was immunoSEQ multiplex PCR. This table holds 33,000 or so clones, about four fifths found once. V gave up 4 bases and J gave up 6 bases; unmatched junction bases: 10. The CDR3 has 17 amino acids. Germline V lookup: CDR1 SGHNT, CDR2 YYREEE (reference sequence). This clone came up a few times. Its antigen is undetermined. The sequence was obtained from a male donor aged 60 or over with stage III squamous cell lung carcinoma. The sequenced sample was peripheral blood, obtained before any cancer treatment. The chain couples TRBV5-4 to TRBJ1-6, with 10 bases identical to TRBD1. The CDR3 sequence is CASSTPGQGSLNSPLHF. CDR3 in DNA: TGTGCCAGCAGCACCCCGGGACAGGGGTCTCTTAATTCACCCCTCCACTTT.